A single T cell receptor (beta chain) is shown here with its context. The target of this receptor is not known. Base qualities are not provided; no much larger clone lies one nucleotide away. Deletion took 2 bases off V and 0 bases off J, with a span of 22 bases between the germline ends. CDR1 is given as MGHRA and CDR2 as YSYEKL, both from the germline V gene. Taken from cysteine to phenylalanine, the CDR3 has 19 residues. Left in the record is the CDR3 DNA by itself, 57 bases read in frame from the first base. This sample is part of a study of CD8+ T cells in alopecia areata (dated by TCRdb to the late 2010s). About the investigation overall: The study used high-throughput TCRbeta sequencing to examine T cell clonal expansion in alopecia areata, in both the C3H/HeJ mouse model and human patients. Scalp tissue and sorted CD4+ and CD8+ peripheral blood T cells from patchy and totalis/universalis alopecia areata patients and from healthy controls were covered by human TCRbeta sequencing. Scalp clonality was compared among normal scalp (n=4), patchy alopecia areata scalp (n=8), and alopecia totalis/universalis scalp (n=8). RNA was extracted with the PAXgene miRNA kit for fixed scalp, the miRNeasy kit for PBMCs, and the RNeasy kit for mouse skin. immunoSEQ multiplex PCR using 35 Vbeta forward primers and 13 Jbeta reverse primers was used to amplify TCRbeta CDR3 regions.

Libraries came from the immunoSEQ multiplex PCR assay. To provide template for TCR sequencing, every sample had RNA extracted and reverse transcribed into cDNA. First-strand cDNA was synthesized with SuperScript III using a 2:1 mix of oligo-dT and random hexamers. A synthetic immune receptor repertoire was used to measure amplification bias, and any remaining bias was corrected computationally. Regarding the original processing steps: After raw reads were preprocessed to remove errors, the CDR3 was defined following IMGT conventions as running from the conserved cysteine to phenylalanine. Clonality was calculated as 1 minus Shannon entropy normalized by log2 of the number of productive unique TCRs. Scalp TCRbeta sequences were cross-referenced with sorted blood CD4 and CD8 repertoires so that the CD4 or CD8 identity of scalp clones could be inferred. The table was pulled from immuneACCESS by TCRdb, which kept in-frame rearrangements only. Such tables lose some clones; where checked, under half of the loss comes from unresolved V genes, and the rest has no known cause. V, J and clone size derive from that table, while D and trimming were established from the DNA sequence. The sample yields fewer than 40,000 clones; 45% to 55% were counted once. Approximately 1.7% of the sample comes from the top ten.

Summary of the overall study and its limitations: Shared TCR sequences between patients were less evident than in mice, which may be partly attributable to HLA diversity in the patient population. Unlike mouse skin, which is dominated by gammadelta T cells, normal human skin has resident alphabeta T cells that are also sequenced, and this complicates analysis of the scalp TCR repertoire. Compared with normal scalp, lesional scalp had higher clonality and more expanded CD8+ clones, particularly in alopecia totalis/universalis, a pattern that suggests antigenic drive.

In a handful of patients from the biomarker study, an additional sort separated CD25+CD127- cells out of the CD4+ cells. Peripheral blood and lesional scalp punch biopsies were obtained from patients with alopecia areata. After PBMCs were isolated by density centrifugation and stained for CD3, CD4 and CD8, a FACSAria was used to sort CD4+ and CD8+ T cells. As part of a multicenter biomarker study, untreated alopecia areata patients were recruited. The sequencing input was CD4+ Tregs sorted from blood. Recombination joined TRBV4-1 with TRBJ1-2; TRBD1 might be the D gene, on 5 matching bases. This clonotype originated in a human donor with alopecia areata. The CDR3 corresponds to CASSQFVGVRRGTNYGYTF. The nucleotide sequence reads TGCGCCAGCAGCCAATTTGTGGGTGTGCGTCGGGGGACTAACTATGGCTACACCTTC.